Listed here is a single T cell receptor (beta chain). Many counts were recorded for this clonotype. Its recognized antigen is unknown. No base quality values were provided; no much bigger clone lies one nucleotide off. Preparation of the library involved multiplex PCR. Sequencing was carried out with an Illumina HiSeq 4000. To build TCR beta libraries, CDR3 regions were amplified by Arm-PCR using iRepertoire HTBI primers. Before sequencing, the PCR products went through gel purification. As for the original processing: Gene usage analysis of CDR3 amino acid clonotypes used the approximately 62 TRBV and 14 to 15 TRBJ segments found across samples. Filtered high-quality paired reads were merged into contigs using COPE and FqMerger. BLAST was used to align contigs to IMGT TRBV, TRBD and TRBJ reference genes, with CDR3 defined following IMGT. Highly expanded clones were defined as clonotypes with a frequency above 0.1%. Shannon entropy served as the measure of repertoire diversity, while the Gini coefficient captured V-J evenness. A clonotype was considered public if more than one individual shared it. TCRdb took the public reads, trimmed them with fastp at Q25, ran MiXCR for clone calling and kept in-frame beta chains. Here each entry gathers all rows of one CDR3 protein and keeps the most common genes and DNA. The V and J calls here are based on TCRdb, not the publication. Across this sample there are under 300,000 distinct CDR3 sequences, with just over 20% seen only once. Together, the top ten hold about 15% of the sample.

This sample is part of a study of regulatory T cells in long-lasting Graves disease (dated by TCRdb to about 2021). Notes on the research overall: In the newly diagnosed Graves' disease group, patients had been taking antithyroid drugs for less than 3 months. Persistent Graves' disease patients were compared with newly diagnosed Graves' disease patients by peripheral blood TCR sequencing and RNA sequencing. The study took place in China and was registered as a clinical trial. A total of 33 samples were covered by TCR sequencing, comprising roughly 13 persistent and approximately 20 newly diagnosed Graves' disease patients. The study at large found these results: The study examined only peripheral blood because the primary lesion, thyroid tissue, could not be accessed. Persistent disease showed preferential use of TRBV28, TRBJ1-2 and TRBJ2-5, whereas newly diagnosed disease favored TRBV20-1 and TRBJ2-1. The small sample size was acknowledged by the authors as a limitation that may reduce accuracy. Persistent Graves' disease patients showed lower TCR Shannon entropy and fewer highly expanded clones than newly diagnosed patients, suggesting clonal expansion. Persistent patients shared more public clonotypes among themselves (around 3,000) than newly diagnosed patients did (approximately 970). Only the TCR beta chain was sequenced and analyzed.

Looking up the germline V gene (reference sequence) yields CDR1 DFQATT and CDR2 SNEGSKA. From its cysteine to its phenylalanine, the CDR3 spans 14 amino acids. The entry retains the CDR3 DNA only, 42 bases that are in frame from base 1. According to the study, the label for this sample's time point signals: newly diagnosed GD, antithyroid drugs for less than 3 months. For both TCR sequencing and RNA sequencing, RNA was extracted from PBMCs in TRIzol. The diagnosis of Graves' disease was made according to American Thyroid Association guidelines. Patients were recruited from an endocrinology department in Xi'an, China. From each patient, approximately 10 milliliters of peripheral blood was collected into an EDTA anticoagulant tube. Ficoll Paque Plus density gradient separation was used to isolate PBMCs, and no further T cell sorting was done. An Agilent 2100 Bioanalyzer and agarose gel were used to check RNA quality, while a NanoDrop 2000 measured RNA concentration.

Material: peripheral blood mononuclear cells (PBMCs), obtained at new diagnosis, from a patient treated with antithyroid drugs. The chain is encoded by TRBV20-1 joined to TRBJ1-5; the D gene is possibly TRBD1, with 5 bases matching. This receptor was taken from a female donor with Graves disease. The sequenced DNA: TGCAGCCTAGGGACCGACAGTGGGAATCAGCCCCAGCATTTT. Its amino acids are CSLGTDSGNQPQHF.